These 17 T cell receptor beta chains originate from one sample sequenced in a study of shared clonotypes between healthy human individuals. Profiled with immunoSEQ multiplex PCR; TCRdb holds only in-frame clones, not every one. The sample yields around 510,000 clones, roughly 72% seen once. Sequencing was carried out using PBMCs. These receptors were taken from a woman aged 40 to 49 in good health. Some clones in this sample may be carry-over from other donors' samples.

The chain uses TRBV6-1 and TRBJ2-7; 7 bases map to TRBD1. This CDR3 has 14 residues. Trimming cost V 6 bases and J 2 bases; bases outside gene matches: 7. CDR1 MNHNS and CDR2 SASEGT come from the germline V gene. CDR3 sequence (DNA): TGTGCCAGCAGAACCAGGGACAGCCCCTACGAGCAGTACTTC. This translates into CASRTRDSPYEQYF.

The chain joins TRBV28 to TRBJ2-1; TRBD2 agrees at 12 bases. Germline V CDR1 and CDR2: MDHEN, SYDVKM. The V and J ends lost 5 bases and 5 bases, in that order; junction bases with no gene match: 7. The CDR3 contains 16 residues. For the CDR3, the DNA is TGTGCCAGCAGTGTAACTAGCGGGAGGCGTAACAATGAGCAGTTCTTC. Protein sequence: CASSVTSGRRNNEQFF.

This chain uses TRBV15 with TRBJ1-2; 7 bases line up with TRBD1. J was trimmed by 4 bases and V by 6 bases; bases with no gene match: 11. The CDR3 length is 15 residues. Germline CDR1 LNHNV, CDR2 YYDKDF (reference sequence). The CDR3 bases are TGTGCCACCAGTCCCGAGACAGGGCTGACCTATGGCTACACCTTC. Its protein is CATSPETGLTYGYTF.

This clone was counted between two and nine times. The CDR3 loop reads CASSDPTGNQPQHF. CDR3 in DNA: TGTGCCAGCAGTGACCCGACAGGGAATCAGCCCCAGCATTTT. The genes are TRBV28 and TRBJ1-5; 7 bases fit TRBD1. CDR1 and CDR2 (germline): MDHEN, SYDVKM. The CDR3 consists of 14 residues. The V gene end was trimmed by 5 bases and the J gene end by 4 bases; junction bases not matched to a gene: 5.

This clone appeared many times. V is TRBV23-1 and J is TRBJ2-7; D is uncertain. TRBV23-1 qualifies as an ORF whose function is uncertain. The CDR3 sequence is 13 residues long. The germline V and J ends were trimmed by 7 bases and 2 bases, with 12 bases remaining between them. CDR3 in amino acids: CASIEGIPYEQYF. The CDR3 DNA is TGCGCCAGCATTGAAGGGATCCCCTACGAGCAGTACTTC.

V is TRBV13 and J is TRBJ2-3; tentatively, D is TRBD2 (7 bases). Germline V gene data show CDR1 as PRHDT and CDR2 as FYEKMQ (reference sequence). The V end was cut by 6 bases, the J end by 7 bases, with 14 bases between. There are 13 residues in the CDR3. The CDR3 reads CASSQGRGNTQYF. In DNA, the CDR3 is TGTGCCAGCAGTCAGGGGAGGGGAAATACGCAGTATTTT.

This sequence joins TRBV9 and TRBJ1-2; a possible D gene is TRBD1 (5 bases). V gave up 3 bases and J gave up 5 bases, with 14 bases separating them. The CDR3 sequence is 14 residues long. Germline values: CDR1 SGDLS, CDR2 YYNGEE. CDR3 sequence: CASSADTGPYGYTF. As DNA, the CDR3 is TGTGCCAGCAGCGCGGACACCGGTCCTTATGGCTACACCTTC.

CDR3 nucleotide sequence: TGTGCCAGCACCGAGGGACTAGCGGGAGTTTTACAGTACTTC. Translating it yields CASTEGLAGVLQYF. The V gene is TRBV2, the J gene TRBJ2-7, with 14 bases aligning to TRBD2. The V and J ends lost 7 bases and 10 bases, in that order; junction bases with no gene match: 9. This CDR3 contains 14 residues. CDR1 and CDR2 (germline): SNHLY, FYNNEI.

This clone was counted a few times. V is TRBV19 and J is TRBJ2-2; the D gene is possibly TRBD1 (5 bases). The CDR3 consists of 15 residues. Germline CDR1 and CDR2: LNHDA and SQIVND (reference sequence). Trimming left V 6 bases short and J 0 bases short, with 11 bases between. CDR3 coding DNA: TGTGCCAGTAGCATTGACAGCGCGAACACCGGGGAGCTGTTTTTT. Protein sequence: CASSIDSANTGELFF. The complete variable domain, with remaining parts taken from reference TRBV19 and TRBJ2-2, reads DGGITQSPKYLFRKEGQNVTLSCEQNLNHDAMYWYRQDPGQGLRLIYYSQIVNDFQKGDIAEGYSVSREKKESFPLTVTSAQKNPTAFYLCASSIDSANTGELFFGEGSRLTVL.

The V and J genes are TRBV6-6 and TRBJ2-7; D possibly matches TRBD1 or TRBD2 (6 bases each). The V gene's germline CDR1 is MNHNY and CDR2 SVGAGI (reference sequence). This CDR3 region has 14 residues. Trimming removed 8 bases from V and 5 bases from J, with 19 bases in between. The CDR3 sequence: CASYRAGRGDEQYF. Written as DNA, the CDR3 is TGTGCCAGCTACAGGGCGGGGCGGGGCGACGAGCAGTACTTC.

The CDR3 loop reads CASSYRDRGLNEQFF. The CDR3 coding sequence is TGTGCCAGCAGTTACCGGGACAGGGGGCTTAATGAGCAGTTCTTC. The genes are TRBV6-5 and TRBJ2-1, with 12 nucleotides matching TRBD1. The length of the CDR3 is 15 residues. V lost 2 bases, J lost 7 bases, and 3 bases stayed unmatched. The V gene's germline CDR1 is MNHEY and CDR2 SVGAGI.

The rearrangement uses TRBV9 and TRBJ2-3, with D maybe TRBD2 (5 bases). The germline V gene encodes CDR1 SGDLS and CDR2 YYNGEE. The V and J ends lost 3 bases and 2 bases respectively, with 10 bases between them. This CDR3 spans 14 amino acids. The CDR3 DNA is TGTGCCAGCAGCGACGGACTCCTCACAGATACGCAGTATTTT. This gives the protein CASSDGLLTDTQYF.

The chain links TRBV28 to TRBJ2-7; D may match TRBD1 or TRBD2 (5 bases each). The CDR3 runs 11 residues. V lost 10 bases to trimming and J lost 1 base, with 8 bases between them. Germline values: CDR1 MDHEN, CDR2 SYDVKM. The CDR3 nucleotides are TGTGCCACGGGACGGTCCTACGAGCAGTACTTC. Protein sequence: CATGRSYEQYF. Filled out from reference TRBV28 and TRBJ2-7, the complete variable domain reads DVKVTQSSRYLVKRTGEKVFLECVQDMDHENMFWYRQDPGLGLRLIYFSYDVKMKEKGDIPEGYSVSREKKERFSLILESASTNQTSMYLCATGRSYEQYFGPGTRLTVT.

The chain recombines TRBV14 with TRBJ2-2; TRBD2 matches at 10 bases. The V gene end was trimmed by 0 bases and the J gene end by 8 bases; junction bases not matched to a gene: 9. Per germline, CDR1 SGHDN and CDR2 FVKESK. The CDR3 runs to 17 residues. The CDR3 region has the DNA TGTGCCAGCAGCCAAGATCTACTAGCGGGAAGGGTAGGGGAGCTGTTTTTT. Its translation is CASSQDLLAGRVGELFF.

This clone was recorded once. A much larger clone sits a single nucleotide away, making a read error possible. V is TRBV2 and J is TRBJ2-2; D is unresolved. Trimming cost V 0 bases and J 4 bases, with 9 bases left between them. CDR3 size: 15 residues. Germline V gene data show CDR1 as SNHLY and CDR2 as FYNNEI. The CDR3 reads CASSEASGSTGELFF. The DNA for the CDR3 is TGTGCCAGCAGTGAAGCTTCGGGTTCCACCGGGGAGCTGTTTTTT. The full variable domain, its missing parts supplied by reference TRBV2 and TRBJ2-2, is EPEVTQTPSHQVTQMGQEVILRCVPISNHLYFYWYRQILGQKVEFLVSFYNNEISEKSEIFDDQFSVERPDGSNFTLKIRSTKLEDSAMYFCASSEASGSTGELFFGEGSRLTVL.

The chain is built from TRBV28 and TRBJ1-1; tentative D call: TRBD1 (6 bases). Germline assignment: CDR1 MDHEN and CDR2 SYDVKM. V lost 8 bases and J lost 0, with 16 bases in between. The CDR3 loop spans 15 amino acids. CDR3 residues: CASSLGEGVNTEAFF. The CDR3 DNA reads as TGTGCCAGCTCCCTGGGGGAGGGGGTGAACACTGAAGCTTTCTTT.

For this clone: The sample holds other DNA sequences that translate to the same CDR3. The chain combines TRBV28 with TRBJ1-5, with D uncertain. Germline CDR1 and CDR2: MDHEN and SYDVKM. CDR3 length: 12 amino acids. Trimming took 3 bases from V and 6 from J, leaving 6 bases between them. The CDR3 loop is CASSFSGQPQHF. In DNA form, the CDR3 reads TGTGCCAGCAGTTTTTCGGGTCAGCCCCAGCATTTT.